Listed here is a single TCR beta chain. What it recognizes is unknown. This sample was included in a study of cytomegalovirus exposure and HLA in healthy donors. Study results and limitations: Specificity of three CMV-associated chains for CMV antigens was verified in vitro.

Germline V CDR1 and CDR2: SGHKS, YYEKEE (reference sequence). Trimming shortened V by 4 bases and J by 3 bases, and 10 bases separated the two germline ends. The CDR3 consists of 13 residues. This PCR relied on a set of 60 Vbeta primers and 13 Jbeta primers. Assay: immunoSEQ multiplex PCR; the TCRdb copy retains only in-frame clones and omits some. Of about 120,000 clones listed, approximately 10% were seen once; the top ten hold 4% to 5%. Sequencing used PBMCs. The TCR sequence derives from a woman aged 18-35 years in good health and CMV-seropositive. V is TRBV5-5 and J is TRBJ1-2, with D possibly being TRBD1 (6 bases). CDR3 nucleotides: TGTGCCAGCAGCAGAGGGGGGGACTATGGCTACACCTTC. Protein sequence: CASSRGGDYGYTF.